These 10 T cell receptor beta chains were sequenced from one sample in a study of CD8+ T cells in alopecia areata. Extracted from the samples, RNA was reverse transcribed into cDNA to serve as the sequencing template. TCRdb's table, derived via immunoSEQ multiplex PCR, lists solely in-frame clones and lacks some. The data contain 5,000 or so clones, 71% of them singletons. Treatment defined: oral pan-JAK inhibitor, 5-10 mg twice daily. Alopecia areata patients gave lesional scalp punch biopsies and peripheral blood samples. The sample consisted of skin, taken at week 24, from a patient treated with tofacitinib. The receptors derive from a human donor with alopecia areata.

The genes are TRBV30 and TRBJ2-2; 9 nucleotides agree with TRBD2. Germline CDR1 reads GTSNPN; CDR2 reads SVGIG (reference sequence). The CDR3 sequence is 13 residues long. V was clipped by 2 bases and J by 6 bases; unmatched bases: 1. The CDR3 loop is CAWSLAGSGELFF. The DNA of the CDR3 is TGTGCCTGGAGTCTAGCGGGATCCGGGGAGCTGTTTTTT.

The V and J genes are TRBV7-2 and TRBJ1-5; no reliable D call. This CDR3 is 13 amino acids long. Germline-derived CDR1 and CDR2 are SGHTA and FQGNSA. V was clipped by 0 bases and J by 7 bases, with 7 bases between them. CDR3 nucleotide sequence: TGTGCCAGCAGCTTAGCCATACGACAGCCCCAGCATTTT. Translated: CASSLAIRQPQHF.

This chain joins TRBV5-1 and TRBJ2-3; 8 bases line up with TRBD1. V trimming: 2 bases; J trimming: 4 bases; junction bases outside the gene matches: 9. The germline V gene encodes CDR1 SGHRS and CDR2 YFSETQ. The CDR3 covers 16 residues. In DNA form, the CDR3 reads TGCGCCAGCAGCTTAGGAGACAGGGGTTCTCCAGATACGCAGTATTTT. This sequence encodes CASSLGDRGSPDTQYF.

This clone counts as large. J is TRBJ1-1 and V is TRBV7-9; 12 nucleotides line up with TRBD1. Trimming took 5 bases from V and 13 from J; bases not matched to a gene: 11. In germline, CDR1 is SEHNR, CDR2 FQNEAQ (reference sequence). The CDR3 spans 14 residues. CDR3 coding DNA: TGTGCCAGCAGCAACCGGGACAGGGGGCTTATTGTTTTCTTT. This codes for CASSNRDRGLIVFF.

The chain carries TRBV7-9 and TRBJ2-1; 12 bases agree with TRBD2. CDR1 SEHNR and CDR2 FQNEAQ come from the germline V gene (reference sequence). The CDR3 is made up of 19 amino acids. V was clipped by 4 bases and J by 0 bases; unmatched bases: 10. The CDR3 DNA reads TGTGCCAGCAGCTCTATTCCTAGCGGGGGGGTAAACTCCTACAATGAGCAGTTCTTC. Amino acid sequence: CASSSIPSGGVNSYNEQFF. Together with reference TRBV7-9 and TRBJ2-1, the CDR3 gives the full variable domain: DTGVSQNPRHKITKRGQNVTFRCDPISEHNRLYWYRQTLGQGPEFLTYFQNEAQLEKSRLLSDRFSAERPKGSFSTLEIQRTEQGDSAMYLCASSSIPSGGVNSYNEQFFGPGTRLTVL.

The chain carries TRBV29-1 and TRBJ1-1; a possible D gene is TRBD1 (6 bases). The germline V gene has CDR1 SQVTM and CDR2 ANQGSEA. The CDR3 has 13 residues. The ends were cut back, 7 bases at V and 1 base at J, with 13 bases in the middle. DNA of the CDR3: TGCAGCGCCGCCCAGGGGACGAACACTGAAGCTTTCTTT. Amino acid sequence: CSAAQGTNTEAFF.

Here the CDR3 reads CASSLVSGGTSYNEQFF. In DNA form, the CDR3 reads TGTGCCAGCAGCTTAGTTAGCGGGGGGACCTCCTACAATGAGCAGTTCTTC. The chain joins TRBV7-6 to TRBJ2-1, with 10 bases fitting TRBD2. With 1 base clipped from V and 0 bases from J, the junction kept 3 bases outside the gene matches. From germline, CDR1 is SGHVS and CDR2 FNYEAQ. There are 17 residues in the CDR3.

This clone was recorded a few times. The genes are TRBV5-1 and TRBJ2-3, with D perhaps assigned TRBD1 or TRBD2 (5 bases each). The CDR3 is 16 residues long. V lost 1 base, J lost 0 bases, and 12 bases lay in between. Looked up from germline, CDR1 is SGHRS and CDR2 is YFSETQ. CDR3 in amino acids: CASSLLTGPSTDTQYF. DNA for the CDR3: TGCGCCAGCAGCTTGTTGACGGGGCCTAGCACAGATACGCAGTATTTT.

The CDR3: CAWSLGAQETQYF. Written as DNA, the CDR3 is TGTGCCTGGAGCCTCGGGGCCCAAGAGACCCAGTACTTC. The chain links TRBV30 to TRBJ2-5; the D call may be TRBD1 or TRBD2 (5 bases each). In germline, CDR1 is GTSNPN, CDR2 SVGIG (reference sequence). Trimming took 3 bases from V and 1 from J, leaving 9 bases between them. The CDR3 totals 13 residues. The complete variable domain, with remaining parts taken from reference TRBV30 and TRBJ2-5, reads SQTIHQWPATLVQPVGSPLSLECTVEGTSNPNLYWYRQAAGRGLQLLFYSVGIGQISSEVPQNLSASRPQDRQFILSSKKLLLSDSGFYLCAWSLGAQETQYFGPGTRLLVL.

On this clone itself: Other DNA variants within this sample encode the same CDR3. V usage is TRBV2 and J usage is TRBJ1-6; no clear D gene. V lost 4 bases to trimming and J lost 7 bases, with 5 bases between them. This CDR3 has 12 residues. Germline lookup yields CDR1 SNHLY and CDR2 FYNNEI. DNA for the CDR3: TGTGCCAGCAGTGCCGAGAATTCACCCCTCCACTTT. The encoded protein is CASSAENSPLHF.